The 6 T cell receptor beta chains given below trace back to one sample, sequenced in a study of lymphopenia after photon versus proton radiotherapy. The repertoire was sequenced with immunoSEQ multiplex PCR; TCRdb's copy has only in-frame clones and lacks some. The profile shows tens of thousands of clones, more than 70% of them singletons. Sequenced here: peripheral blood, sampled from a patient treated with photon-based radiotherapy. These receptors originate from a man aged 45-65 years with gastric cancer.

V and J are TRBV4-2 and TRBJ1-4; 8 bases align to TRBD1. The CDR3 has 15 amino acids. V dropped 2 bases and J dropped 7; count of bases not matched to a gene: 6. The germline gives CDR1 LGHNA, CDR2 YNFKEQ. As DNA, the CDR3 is TGTGCCAGCAGCCAAAACGGACAGGGAGGTGAAAAACTGTTTTTT. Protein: CASSQNGQGGEKLFF.

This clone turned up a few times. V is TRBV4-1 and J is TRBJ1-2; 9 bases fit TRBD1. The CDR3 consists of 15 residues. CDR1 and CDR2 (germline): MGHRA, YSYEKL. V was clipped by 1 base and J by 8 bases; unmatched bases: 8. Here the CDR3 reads CASSQVGDRAGGYTF. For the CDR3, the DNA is TGCGCCAGCAGCCAAGTTGGGGACAGGGCCGGAGGCTACACCTTC.

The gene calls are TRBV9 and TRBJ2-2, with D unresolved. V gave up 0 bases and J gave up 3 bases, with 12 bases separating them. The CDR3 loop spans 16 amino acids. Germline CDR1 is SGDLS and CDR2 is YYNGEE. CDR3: CASSVVSYRDTGELFF. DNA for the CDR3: TGTGCCAGCAGCGTAGTGAGTTACCGGGACACCGGGGAGCTGTTTTTT. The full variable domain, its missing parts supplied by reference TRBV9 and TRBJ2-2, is DSGVTQTPKHLITATGQRVTLRCSPRSGDLSVYWYQQSLDQGLQFLIQYYNGEERAKGNILERFSAQQFPDLHSELNLSSLELGDSALYFCASSVVSYRDTGELFFGEGSRLTVL.

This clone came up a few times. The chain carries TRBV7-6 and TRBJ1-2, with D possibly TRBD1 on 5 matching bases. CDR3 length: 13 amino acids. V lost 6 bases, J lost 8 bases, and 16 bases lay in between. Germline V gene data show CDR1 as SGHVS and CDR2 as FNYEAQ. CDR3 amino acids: CASSARTGQGYTF. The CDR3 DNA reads TGTGCCAGCAGTGCTAGGACGGGGCAAGGCTACACCTTC.

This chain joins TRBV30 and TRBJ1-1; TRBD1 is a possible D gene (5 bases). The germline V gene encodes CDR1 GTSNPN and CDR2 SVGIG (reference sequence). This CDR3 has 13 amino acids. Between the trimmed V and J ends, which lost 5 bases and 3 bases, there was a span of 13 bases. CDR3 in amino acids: CAWGAGQDTEAFF. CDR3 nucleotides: TGTGCCTGGGGCGCAGGGCAAGACACTGAAGCTTTCTTT.

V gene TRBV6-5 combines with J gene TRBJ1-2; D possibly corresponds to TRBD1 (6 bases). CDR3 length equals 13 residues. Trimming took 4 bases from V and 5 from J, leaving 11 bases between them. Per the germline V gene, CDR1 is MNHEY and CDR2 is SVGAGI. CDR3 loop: CASSFRGFYGYTF. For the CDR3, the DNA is TGTGCCAGCAGTTTCAGGGGATTTTATGGCTACACCTTC.